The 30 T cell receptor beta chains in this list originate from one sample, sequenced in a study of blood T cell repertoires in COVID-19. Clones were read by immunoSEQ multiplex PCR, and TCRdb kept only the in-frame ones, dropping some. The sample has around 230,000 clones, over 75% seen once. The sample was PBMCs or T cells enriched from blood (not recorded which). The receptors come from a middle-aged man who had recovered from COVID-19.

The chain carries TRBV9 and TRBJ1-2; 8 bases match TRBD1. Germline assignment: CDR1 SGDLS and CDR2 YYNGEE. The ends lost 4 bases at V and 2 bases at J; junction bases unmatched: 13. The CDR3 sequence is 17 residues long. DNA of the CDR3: TGTGCCAGCAGCTTCGTGGCAGGGGGCTTTTCCAACTATGGCTACACCTTC. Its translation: CASSFVAGGFSNYGYTF.

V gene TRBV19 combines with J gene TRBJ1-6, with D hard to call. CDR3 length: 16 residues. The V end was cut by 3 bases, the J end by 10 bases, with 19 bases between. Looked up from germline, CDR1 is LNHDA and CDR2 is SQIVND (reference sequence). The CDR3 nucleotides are TGTGCCAGTAGTATTAGGTTAGGGCTAGGAGGATCACCCCTCCACTTT. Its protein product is CASSIRLGLGGSPLHF.

The CDR3 DNA sequence: TGCGCCAGCGGGACTAGCCCCGGGGAGCTGTTTTTT. It translates to CASGTSPGELFF. The V and J genes are TRBV5-1 and TRBJ2-2, with 9 bases aligning to TRBD2. V shed 7 bases, J shed 6 bases, and the junction held 1 base outside the gene matches. The V gene's germline CDR1 is SGHRS and CDR2 YFSETQ. The CDR3 has 12 amino acids.

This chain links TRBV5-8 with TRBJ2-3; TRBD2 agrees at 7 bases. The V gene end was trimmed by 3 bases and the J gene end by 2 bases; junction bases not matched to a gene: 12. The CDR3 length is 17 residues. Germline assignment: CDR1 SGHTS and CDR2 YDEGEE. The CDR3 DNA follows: TGTGCCAGCAGCTCTAGGAGTCTAGCGGTTTTCACAGATACGCAGTATTTT. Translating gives CASSSRSLAVFTDTQYF.

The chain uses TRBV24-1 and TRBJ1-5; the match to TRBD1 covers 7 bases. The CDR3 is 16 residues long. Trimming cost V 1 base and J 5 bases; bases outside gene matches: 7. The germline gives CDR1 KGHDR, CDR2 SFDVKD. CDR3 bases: TGTGCCACCAGTGATTTTCGGGGACAGCGGTATCAGCCCCAGCATTTT. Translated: CATSDFRGQRYQPQHF.

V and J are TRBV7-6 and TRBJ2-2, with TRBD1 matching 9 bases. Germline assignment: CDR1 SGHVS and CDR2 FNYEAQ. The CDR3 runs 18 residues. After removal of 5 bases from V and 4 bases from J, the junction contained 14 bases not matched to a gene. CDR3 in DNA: TGTGCCAGCAGCCCGGGACAGGGAGAGTTGAGAGGCACCGGGGAGCTGTTTTTT. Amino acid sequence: CASSPGQGELRGTGELFF.

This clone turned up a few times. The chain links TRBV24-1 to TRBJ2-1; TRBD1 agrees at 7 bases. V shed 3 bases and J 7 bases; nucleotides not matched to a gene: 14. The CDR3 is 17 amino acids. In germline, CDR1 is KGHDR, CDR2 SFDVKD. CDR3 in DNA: TGTGCCACCAGTGATCCGCGAAAAGACAGGGTCGGGAATGAGCAGTTCTTC. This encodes CATSDPRKDRVGNEQFF.

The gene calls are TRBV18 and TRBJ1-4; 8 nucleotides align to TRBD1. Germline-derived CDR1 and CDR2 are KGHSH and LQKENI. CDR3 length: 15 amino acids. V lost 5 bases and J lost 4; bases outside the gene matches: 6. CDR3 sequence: CASSLTGDINEKLFF. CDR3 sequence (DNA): TGTGCCAGCTCATTGACAGGGGATATTAATGAAAAACTGTTTTTT.

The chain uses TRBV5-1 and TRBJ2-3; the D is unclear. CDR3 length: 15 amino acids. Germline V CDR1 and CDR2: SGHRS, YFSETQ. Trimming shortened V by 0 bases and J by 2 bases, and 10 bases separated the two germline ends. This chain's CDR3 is CASSLVAENTDTQYF. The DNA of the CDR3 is TGCGCCAGCAGCTTGGTCGCGGAAAACACAGATACGCAGTATTTT.

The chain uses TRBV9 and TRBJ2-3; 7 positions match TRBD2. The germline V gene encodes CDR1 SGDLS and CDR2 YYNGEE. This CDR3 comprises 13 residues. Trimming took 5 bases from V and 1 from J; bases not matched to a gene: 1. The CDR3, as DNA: TGTGCCAGCAGTGGGGGGGGCACAGATACGCAGTATTTT. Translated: CASSGGGTDTQYF.

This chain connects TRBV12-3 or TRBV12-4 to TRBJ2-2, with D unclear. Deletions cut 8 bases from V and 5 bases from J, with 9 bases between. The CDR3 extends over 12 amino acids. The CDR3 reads CASSVMTGELFF. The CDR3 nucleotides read TGTGCCAGCTCGGTTATGACCGGGGAGCTGTTTTTT.

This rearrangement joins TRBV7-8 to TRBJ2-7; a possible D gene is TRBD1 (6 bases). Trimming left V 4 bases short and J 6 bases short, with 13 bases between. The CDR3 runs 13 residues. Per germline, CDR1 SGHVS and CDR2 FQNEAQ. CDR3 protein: CASSSTGLSEQYF. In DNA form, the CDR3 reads TGTGCCAGCAGCTCCACAGGGCTCAGCGAGCAGTACTTC.

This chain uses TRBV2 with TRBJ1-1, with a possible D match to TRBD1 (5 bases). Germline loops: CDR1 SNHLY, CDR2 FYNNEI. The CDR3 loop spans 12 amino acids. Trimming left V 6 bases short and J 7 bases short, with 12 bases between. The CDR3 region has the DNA TGTGCCAGCAGAAAAAGACAGAATGAAGCTTTCTTT. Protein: CASRKRQNEAFF.

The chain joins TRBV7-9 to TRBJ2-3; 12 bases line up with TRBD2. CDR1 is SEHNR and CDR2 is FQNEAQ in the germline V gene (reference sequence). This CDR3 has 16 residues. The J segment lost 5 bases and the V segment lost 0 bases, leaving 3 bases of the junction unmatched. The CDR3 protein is CASSLATSGGRDTQYF. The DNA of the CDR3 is TGTGCCAGCAGCTTAGCAACTAGCGGGGGGAGAGATACGCAGTATTTT.

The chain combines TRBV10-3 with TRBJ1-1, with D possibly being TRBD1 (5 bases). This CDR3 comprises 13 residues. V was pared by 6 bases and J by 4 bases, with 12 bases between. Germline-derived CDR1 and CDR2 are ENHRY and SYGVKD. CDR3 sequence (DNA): TGTGCCATCAGGGCTGAAAGGGGCACTGAAGCTTTCTTT. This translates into CAIRAERGTEAFF.

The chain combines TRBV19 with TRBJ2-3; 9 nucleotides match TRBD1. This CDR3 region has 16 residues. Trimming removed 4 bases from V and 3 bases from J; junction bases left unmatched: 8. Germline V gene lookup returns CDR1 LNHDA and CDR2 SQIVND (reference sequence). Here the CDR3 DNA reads TGTGCCAGTAGTAGACGGGGGACAGGGTCAACAGATACGCAGTATTTT. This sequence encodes CASSRRGTGSTDTQYF. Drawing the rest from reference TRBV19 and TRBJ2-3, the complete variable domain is DGGITQSPKYLFRKEGQNVTLSCEQNLNHDAMYWYRQDPGQGLRLIYYSQIVNDFQKGDIAEGYSVSREKKESFPLTVTSAQKNPTAFYLCASSRRGTGSTDTQYFGPGTRLTVL.

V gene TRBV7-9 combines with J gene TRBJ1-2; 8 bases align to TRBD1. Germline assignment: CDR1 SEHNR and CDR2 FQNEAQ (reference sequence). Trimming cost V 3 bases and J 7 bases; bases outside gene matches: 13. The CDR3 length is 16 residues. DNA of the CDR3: TGTGCCAGCAGCTTTCCCCATGCAGGGGGCGCGGGTGGCTACACCTTC. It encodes CASSFPHAGGAGGYTF.

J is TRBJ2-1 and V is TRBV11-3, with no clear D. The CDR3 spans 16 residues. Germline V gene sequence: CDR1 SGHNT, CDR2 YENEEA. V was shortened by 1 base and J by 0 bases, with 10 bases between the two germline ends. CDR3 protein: CASSLGAPSSYNEQFF. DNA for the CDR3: TGTGCCAGCAGCTTAGGGGCCCCGAGCTCCTACAATGAGCAGTTCTTC.

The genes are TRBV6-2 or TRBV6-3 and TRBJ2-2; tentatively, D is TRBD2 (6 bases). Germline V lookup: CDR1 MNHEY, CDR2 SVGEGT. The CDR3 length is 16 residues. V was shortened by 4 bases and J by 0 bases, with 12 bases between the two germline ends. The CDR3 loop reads CASSSRTIANTGELFF. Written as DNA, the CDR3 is TGTGCCAGCAGTTCCCGGACTATTGCGAACACCGGGGAGCTGTTTTTT.

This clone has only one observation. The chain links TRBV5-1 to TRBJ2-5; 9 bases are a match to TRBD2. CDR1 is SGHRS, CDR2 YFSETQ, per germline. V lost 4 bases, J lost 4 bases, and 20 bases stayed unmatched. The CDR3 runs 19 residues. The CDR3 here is CASSLNRLSGTSRSETQYF. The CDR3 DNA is TGCGCCAGCAGCCTGAATCGGCTCTCAGGGACTAGCCGGTCAGAGACCCAGTACTTC.

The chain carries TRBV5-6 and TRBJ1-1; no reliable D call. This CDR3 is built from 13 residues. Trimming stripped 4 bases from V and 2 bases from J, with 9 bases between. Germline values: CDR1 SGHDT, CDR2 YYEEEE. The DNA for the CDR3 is TGTGCCAGCAGCCCCCGGGTAAACACTGAAGCTTTCTTT. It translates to CASSPRVNTEAFF.

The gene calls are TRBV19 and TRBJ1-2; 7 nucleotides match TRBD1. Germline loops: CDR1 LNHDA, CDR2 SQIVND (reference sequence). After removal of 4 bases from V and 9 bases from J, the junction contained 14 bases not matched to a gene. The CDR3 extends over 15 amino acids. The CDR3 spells CASSTEYRGMISYTF. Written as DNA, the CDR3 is TGTGCCAGTAGTACCGAATACAGGGGAATGATAAGCTACACCTTC.

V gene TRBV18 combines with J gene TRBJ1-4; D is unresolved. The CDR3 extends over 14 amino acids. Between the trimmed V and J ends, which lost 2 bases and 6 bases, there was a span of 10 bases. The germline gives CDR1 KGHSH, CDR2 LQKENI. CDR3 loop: CASSPGLRDEKLFF. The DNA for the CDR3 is TGTGCCAGCTCACCAGGACTAAGGGATGAAAAACTGTTTTTT.

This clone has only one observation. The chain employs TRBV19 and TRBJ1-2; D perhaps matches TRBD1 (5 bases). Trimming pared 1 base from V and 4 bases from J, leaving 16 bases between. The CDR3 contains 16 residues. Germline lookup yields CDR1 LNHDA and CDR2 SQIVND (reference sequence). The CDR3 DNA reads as TGTGCCAGTAGTATAGGGTCGGCAGGGAACTCCTATGGCTACACCTTC. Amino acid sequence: CASSIGSAGNSYGYTF. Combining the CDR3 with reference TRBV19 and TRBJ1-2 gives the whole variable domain DGGITQSPKYLFRKEGQNVTLSCEQNLNHDAMYWYRQDPGQGLRLIYYSQIVNDFQKGDIAEGYSVSREKKESFPLTVTSAQKNPTAFYLCASSIGSAGNSYGYTFGSGTRLTVV.

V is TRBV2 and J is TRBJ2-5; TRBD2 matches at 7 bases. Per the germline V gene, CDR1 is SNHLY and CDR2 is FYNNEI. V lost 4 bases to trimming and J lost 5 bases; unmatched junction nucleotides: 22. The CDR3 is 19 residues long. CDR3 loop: CASSGYVASGGEGVETQYF. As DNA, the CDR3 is TGTGCCAGCAGTGGATACGTAGCTAGCGGTGGAGAGGGTGTGGAGACCCAGTACTTC.

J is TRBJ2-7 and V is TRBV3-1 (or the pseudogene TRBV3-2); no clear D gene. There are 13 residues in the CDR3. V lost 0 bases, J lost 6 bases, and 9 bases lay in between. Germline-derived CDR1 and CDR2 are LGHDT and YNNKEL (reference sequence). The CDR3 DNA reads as TGTGCCAGCAGCCAAGATTTACCCGGCGAGCAGTACTTC. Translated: CASSQDLPGEQYF.

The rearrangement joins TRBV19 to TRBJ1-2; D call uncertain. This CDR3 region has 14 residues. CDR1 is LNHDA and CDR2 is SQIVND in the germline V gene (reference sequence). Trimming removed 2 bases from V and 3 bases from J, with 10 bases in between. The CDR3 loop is CASSISRGDYGYTF. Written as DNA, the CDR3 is TGTGCCAGTAGTATAAGCCGGGGAGACTATGGCTACACCTTC.

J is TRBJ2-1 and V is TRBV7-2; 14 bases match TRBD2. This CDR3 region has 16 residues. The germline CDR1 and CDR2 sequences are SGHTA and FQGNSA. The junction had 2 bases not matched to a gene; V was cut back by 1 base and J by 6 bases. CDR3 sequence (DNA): TGTGCCAGCAGCTTAGTAGGGACTAGCGGGGGCAATGAGCAGTTCTTC. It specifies CASSLVGTSGGNEQFF.

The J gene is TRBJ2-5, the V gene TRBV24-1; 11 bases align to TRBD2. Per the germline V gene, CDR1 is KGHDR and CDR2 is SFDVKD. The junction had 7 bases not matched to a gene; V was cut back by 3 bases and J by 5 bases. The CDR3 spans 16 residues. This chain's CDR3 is CATSDLIAGGGETQYF. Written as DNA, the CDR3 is TGTGCCACCAGTGATCTGATAGCGGGAGGGGGGGAGACCCAGTACTTC.

The CDR3 coding sequence is TGTGCCAGCAGCCCACTAGCGGGACGGGACATTCAGTACTTC. Translation gives CASSPLAGRDIQYF. The V and J genes are TRBV7-2 and TRBJ2-4, with 10 bases that match TRBD2. This CDR3 contains 14 residues. V dropped 5 bases and J dropped 8; count of bases not matched to a gene: 6. CDR1 is SGHTA, CDR2 FQGNSA, per germline.